These T cell receptor beta chains were read from a single sample in a study of shared clonotypes between healthy human individuals. The repertoire was sequenced with immunoSEQ multiplex PCR; TCRdb's copy has only in-frame clones and lacks some. The sample comprises approximately 1.1 million clones, around 78% of which are singletons, and approximately 0.56% rests with the top ten. The sequencing sample was made of memory CD4+ T cells from PBMCs. These receptor sequences come from a man between 18 and 35 years old in good health. Some clones in this sample may be carry-over from other donors' samples. Both conserved end residues are part of each CDR3. The D gene is left open where the match is weak. Where a row states a size, it is once, few, many or the class of an expanded clone; other rows omit it.

abundance: .
d_gene: .
j_gene: TRBJ2-7
v_gene: TRBV5-1
CDR3nt: TGCGCCAGCAGCCCCGGGGGTTTAGCCCACGAGCAGTACTTC
CDR3aa: CASSPGGLAHEQYF

abundance: few
d_gene: .
j_gene: TRBJ2-3
v_gene: TRBV7-2
CDR3nt: TGTGCCAGCAGCTCTCGTCCCCCGAGCACAGATACGCAGTATTTT
CDR3aa: CASSSRPPSTDTQYF

abundance: .
d_gene: .
j_gene: TRBJ1-3
v_gene: TRBV10-3
CDR3nt: TGTGCCATCAGTGAGTCCCTCTACAGGCAAAGCTCTGGAAACACCATATATTTT
CDR3aa: CAISESLYRQSSGNTIYF

abundance: .
d_gene: .
j_gene: TRBJ2-3
v_gene: TRBV5-1
CDR3nt: TGCGCCAGCAGCTTGATCCGGACTAGCACAGATACGCAGTATTTT
CDR3aa: CASSLIRTSTDTQYF

abundance: .
d_gene: .
j_gene: TRBJ2-5
v_gene: TRBV28
CDR3nt: TGTGCCAGCAGTTTAATAGGGGCGACCGGAGAGACCCAGTACTTC
CDR3aa: CASSLIGATGETQYF

abundance: .
d_gene: .
j_gene: TRBJ1-1
v_gene: TRBV11-2
CDR3nt: TGTGCCAGCAGCGCCTCCCCGTCGGGCACTGAAGCTTTCTTT
CDR3aa: CASSASPSGTEAFF

abundance: .
d_gene: .
j_gene: TRBJ2-7
v_gene: TRBV28
CDR3nt: TGTGCCAGCAGGTCTCCTAGCTACGAGCAGTACTTC
CDR3aa: CASRSPSYEQYF

abundance: .
d_gene: TRBD1
j_gene: TRBJ2-4
v_gene: TRBV19
CDR3nt: TGTGCCAGTAGTGTAAGGGACAGGGTTGGCAAAAACATTCAGTACTTC
CDR3aa: CASSVRDRVGKNIQYF

abundance: .
d_gene: TRBD2
j_gene: TRBJ2-7
v_gene: TRBV27
CDR3nt: TGTGCCAGCAGTTTTGCGGGACTATCCTACGAGCAGTACTTC
CDR3aa: CASSFAGLSYEQYF

abundance: .
d_gene: .
j_gene: TRBJ1-5
v_gene: TRBV20-1
CDR3nt: TGCAGTGCTGCCCCCAATCAGCCCCAGCATTTT
CDR3aa: CSAAPNQPQHF

abundance: .
d_gene: .
j_gene: TRBJ2-7
v_gene: TRBV9
CDR3nt: TGTGCCAGCAGCGTCTCCGGGACAACCCACGAGCAGTACTTC
CDR3aa: CASSVSGTTHEQYF

abundance: .
d_gene: TRBD2
j_gene: TRBJ2-7
v_gene: TRBV28
CDR3nt: TGTGCCAGCCGGGAGGGCCTTATCTACGAGCAGTACTTC
CDR3aa: CASREGLIYEQYF

abundance: once
d_gene: .
j_gene: TRBJ1-2
v_gene: TRBV6-6
CDR3nt: TGTGCCAGCAGTTACGACCAAGGGAGATACTATGGCTACACCTTC
CDR3aa: CASSYDQGRYYGYTF

abundance: .
d_gene: TRBD2
j_gene: TRBJ2-1
v_gene: TRBV6-5
CDR3nt: TGTGCCAGCAGTTTTTCAGGGAGGGCAGGTGAGCAGTTCTTC
CDR3aa: CASSFSGRAGEQFF

abundance: .
d_gene: TRBD1
j_gene: TRBJ2-5
v_gene: TRBV7-8
CDR3nt: TGTGCCAGCAGCTTAGGCAGGGGGCCGGAGACCCAGTACTTC
CDR3aa: CASSLGRGPETQYF

abundance: .
d_gene: TRBD2
j_gene: TRBJ2-4
v_gene: TRBV7-3
CDR3nt: TGTGCCAGCAGCTTAGCGGGAGTCAACATTCAGTACTTC
CDR3aa: CASSLAGVNIQYF

abundance: .
d_gene: .
j_gene: TRBJ2-7
v_gene: TRBV6-1
CDR3nt: TGTGCCAGCAGGGCGACAGGTCGGAACTACGAGCAGTACTTC
CDR3aa: CASRATGRNYEQYF

abundance: .
d_gene: TRBD2
j_gene: TRBJ2-7
v_gene: TRBV6-4
CDR3nt: TGTGCCAGCAGTGACAGGGTGGTAAGCGGGAGAGCCTTCTACGAGCAGTACTTC
CDR3aa: CASSDRVVSGRAFYEQYF

abundance: .
d_gene: .
j_gene: TRBJ1-2
v_gene: TRBV5-6
CDR3nt: TGTGCCAGCAGCTTGACAGGGACTGGCTACACCTTC
CDR3aa: CASSLTGTGYTF

abundance: .
d_gene: .
j_gene: TRBJ2-1
v_gene: TRBV6-6
CDR3nt: TGTGCCAGCAGTCCCCAGGACACTAACTACAATGAGCAGTTCTTC
CDR3aa: CASSPQDTNYNEQFF

abundance: .
d_gene: .
j_gene: TRBJ2-3
v_gene: TRBV28
CDR3nt: TGTGCCACTTCCTTCGGGAGAGGGTGGACAGATACGCAGTATTTT
CDR3aa: CATSFGRGWTDTQYF

abundance: .
d_gene: TRBD1
j_gene: TRBJ2-3
v_gene: TRBV28
CDR3nt: TGTGCCAGCAGCCCGGACAGGGTGGTCACAGATACGCAGTATTTT
CDR3aa: CASSPDRVVTDTQYF

abundance: .
d_gene: TRBD2
j_gene: TRBJ2-3
v_gene: TRBV5-1
CDR3nt: TGCGCCAGCAGCCAGGGACTAGCGGATACCACAGATACGCAGTATTTT
CDR3aa: CASSQGLADTTDTQYF

abundance: .
d_gene: TRBD2
j_gene: TRBJ2-7
v_gene: TRBV7-2
CDR3nt: TGTGCCAGCAGCTTAGGTGGATTTGGACTAGCGGGTTCCTACGAGCAGTACTTC
CDR3aa: CASSLGGFGLAGSYEQYF